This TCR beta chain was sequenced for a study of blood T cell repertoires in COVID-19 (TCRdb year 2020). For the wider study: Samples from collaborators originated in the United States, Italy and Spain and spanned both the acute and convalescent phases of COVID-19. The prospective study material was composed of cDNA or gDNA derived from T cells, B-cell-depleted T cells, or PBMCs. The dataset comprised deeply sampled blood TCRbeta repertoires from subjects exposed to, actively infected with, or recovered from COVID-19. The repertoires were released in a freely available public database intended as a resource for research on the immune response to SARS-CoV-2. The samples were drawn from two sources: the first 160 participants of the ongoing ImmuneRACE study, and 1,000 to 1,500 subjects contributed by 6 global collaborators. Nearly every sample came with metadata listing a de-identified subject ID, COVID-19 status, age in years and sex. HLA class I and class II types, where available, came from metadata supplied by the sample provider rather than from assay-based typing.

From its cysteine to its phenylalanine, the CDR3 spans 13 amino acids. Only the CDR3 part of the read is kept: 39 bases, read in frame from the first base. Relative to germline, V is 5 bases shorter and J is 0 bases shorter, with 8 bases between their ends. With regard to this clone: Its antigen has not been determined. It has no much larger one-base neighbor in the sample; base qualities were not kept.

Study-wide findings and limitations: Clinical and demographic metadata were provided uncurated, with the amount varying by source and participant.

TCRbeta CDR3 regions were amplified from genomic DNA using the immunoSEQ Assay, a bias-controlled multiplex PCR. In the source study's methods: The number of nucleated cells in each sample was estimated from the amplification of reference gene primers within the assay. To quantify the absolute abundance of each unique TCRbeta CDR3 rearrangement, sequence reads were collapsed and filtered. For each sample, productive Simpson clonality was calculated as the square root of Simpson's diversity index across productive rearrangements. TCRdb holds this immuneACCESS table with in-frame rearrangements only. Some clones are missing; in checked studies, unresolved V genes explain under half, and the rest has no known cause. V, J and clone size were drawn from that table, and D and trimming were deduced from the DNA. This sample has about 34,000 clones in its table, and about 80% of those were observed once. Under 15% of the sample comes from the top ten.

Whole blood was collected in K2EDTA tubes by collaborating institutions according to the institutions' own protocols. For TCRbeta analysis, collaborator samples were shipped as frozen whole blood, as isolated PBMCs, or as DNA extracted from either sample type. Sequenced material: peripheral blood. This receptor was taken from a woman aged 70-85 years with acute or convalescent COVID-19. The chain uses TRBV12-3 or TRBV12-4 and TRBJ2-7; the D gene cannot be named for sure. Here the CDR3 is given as CASSTTYSYEQYF. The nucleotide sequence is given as TGTGCCAGCAGTACTACTTACTCCTACGAGCAGTACTTC.